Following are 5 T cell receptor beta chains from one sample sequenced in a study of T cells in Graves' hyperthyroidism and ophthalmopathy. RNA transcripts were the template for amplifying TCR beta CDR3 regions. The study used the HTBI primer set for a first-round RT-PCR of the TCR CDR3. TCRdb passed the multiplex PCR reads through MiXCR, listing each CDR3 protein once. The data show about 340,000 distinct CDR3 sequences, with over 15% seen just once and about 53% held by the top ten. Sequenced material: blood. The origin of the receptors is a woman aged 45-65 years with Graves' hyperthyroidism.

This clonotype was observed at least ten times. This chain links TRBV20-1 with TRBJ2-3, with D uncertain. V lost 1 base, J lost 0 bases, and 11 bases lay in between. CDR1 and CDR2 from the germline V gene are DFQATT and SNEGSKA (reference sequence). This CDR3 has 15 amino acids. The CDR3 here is CSARVPGASTDTQYF. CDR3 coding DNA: TGCAGTGCTAGAGTGCCGGGTGCTAGCACAGATACGCAGTATTTT.

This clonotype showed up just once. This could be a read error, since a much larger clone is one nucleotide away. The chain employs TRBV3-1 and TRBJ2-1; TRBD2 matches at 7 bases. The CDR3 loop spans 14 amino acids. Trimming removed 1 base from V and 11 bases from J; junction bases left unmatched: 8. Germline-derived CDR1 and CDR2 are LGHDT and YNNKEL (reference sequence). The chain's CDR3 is CASSQGEGRGKQFF. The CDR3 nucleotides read TGTGCCAGCAGCCAAGGCGAGGGGCGGGGGAAGCAGTTCTTC.

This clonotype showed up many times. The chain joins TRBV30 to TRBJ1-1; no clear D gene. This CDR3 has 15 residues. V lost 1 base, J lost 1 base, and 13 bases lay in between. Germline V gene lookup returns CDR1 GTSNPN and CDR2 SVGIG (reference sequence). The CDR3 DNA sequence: TGTGCCTGGAGTGGCCGCGAAGGTTGGAACACTGAAGCTTTCTTT. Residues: CAWSGREGWNTEAFF.

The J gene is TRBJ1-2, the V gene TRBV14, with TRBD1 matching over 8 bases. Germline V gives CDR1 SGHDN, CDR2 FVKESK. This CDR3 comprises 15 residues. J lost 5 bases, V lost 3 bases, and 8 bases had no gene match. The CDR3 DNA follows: TGTGCCAGCAGCCAGAACAGGGGGTCTCTGTATGGCTACACCTTC. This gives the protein CASSQNRGSLYGYTF.

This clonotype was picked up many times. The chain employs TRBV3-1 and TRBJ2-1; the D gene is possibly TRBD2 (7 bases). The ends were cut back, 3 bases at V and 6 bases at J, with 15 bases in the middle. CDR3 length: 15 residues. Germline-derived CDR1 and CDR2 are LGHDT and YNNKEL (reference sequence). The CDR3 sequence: CASSQGGPMVNEQFF. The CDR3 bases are TGTGCCAGCAGCCAGGGGGGGCCTATGGTCAATGAGCAGTTCTTC.